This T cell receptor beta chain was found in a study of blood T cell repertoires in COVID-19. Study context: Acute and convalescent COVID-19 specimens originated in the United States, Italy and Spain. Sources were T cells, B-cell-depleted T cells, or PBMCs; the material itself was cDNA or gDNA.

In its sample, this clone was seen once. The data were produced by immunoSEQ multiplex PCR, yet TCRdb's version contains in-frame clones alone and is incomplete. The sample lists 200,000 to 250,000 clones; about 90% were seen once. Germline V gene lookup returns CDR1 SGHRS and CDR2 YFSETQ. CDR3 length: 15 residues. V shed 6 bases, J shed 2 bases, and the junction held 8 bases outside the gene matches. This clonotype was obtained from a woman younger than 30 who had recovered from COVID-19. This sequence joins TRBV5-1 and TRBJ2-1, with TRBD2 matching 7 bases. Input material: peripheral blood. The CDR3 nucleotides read TGCGCCAGCAAGGAGGGAGGGTACACCTACAATGAGCAGTTCTTC. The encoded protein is CASKEGGYTYNEQFF.